Listed here are 21 T cell receptor beta chains from one sample, sequenced in a study of beta chain features in type 1 diabetes (dated by TCRdb to 2016 to 2019). The paper's findings and limits, for the study overall: In all four CD4+ subsets, TCRB CDR3 length was moderately but significantly shorter in type 1 diabetes patients.

To prepare the library, the immunoSEQ multiplex PCR assay was applied. All of the isolated RNA was reverse transcribed with the High Capacity cDNA Reverse Transcription Kit, so expressed TCRB transcripts were sequenced. Sourced from immuneACCESS, this table was stored by TCRdb with only in-frame sequences that have V and J called. A share of the clones is absent; for the studies checked, an unresolved V gene accounts for under half, and the remainder has no known explanation. This sample comprises tens of thousands of clones, under 55% of them detected only once. Of the sample, over 1.1% is held by the ten largest clones. These receptors have no identified antigens. Material for sequencing was Tregs from blood. The cell subset or site label on this specimen signifies: regulatory CD4+ T cells. These receptors all stem from a young man with type 1 diabetes.

The sample holds a few counts of this clone. The chain links TRBV29-1 to TRBJ2-7; TRBD2 is a possible D gene (5 bases). This CDR3 region has 13 residues. V lost 5 bases, J lost 0 bases, and 11 bases lay in between. CDR1 SQVTM and CDR2 ANQGSEA come from the germline V gene. The CDR3 DNA follows: TGCAGCGTTATGCGTGGGAGCTCCTACGAGCAGTACTTC. Translated, it gives CSVMRGSSYEQYF.

This clone occurred once. The genes are TRBV6-6 and TRBJ1-2; 7 positions match TRBD1. Germline CDR1 reads MNHNY; CDR2 reads SVGAGI (reference sequence). The length of the CDR3 is 15 residues. V was pared by 0 bases and J by 8 bases, with 9 bases of the junction left unmatched. In nucleotides, the CDR3 is TGTGCCAGCAGTTACTCGGACAGGCCCGTTAAGGGCTACACCTTC. This encodes CASSYSDRPVKGYTF.

CDR3 in amino acids: CASSLMGREQFF. DNA for the CDR3: TGTGCCAGCAGTTTAATGGGGAGAGAGCAGTTCTTC. The chain is built from TRBV28 and TRBJ2-1; D is perhaps TRBD2 (5 bases). Trimming cost V 2 bases and J 10 bases, with 9 bases left between them. This CDR3 has 12 amino acids. Germline CDR1 and CDR2: MDHEN and SYDVKM.

The rearrangement links TRBV28 to TRBJ2-3, with D uncertain. Germline-derived CDR1 and CDR2 are MDHEN and SYDVKM. CDR3 length equals 12 residues. The V end lost 4 bases, the J end lost 5 bases, and 7 bases lay between the germline ends. CDR3 DNA: TGTGCCAGCAGTTCGTCAGGAGATACGCAGTATTTT. It is translated as CASSSSGDTQYF.

The rearrangement uses TRBV6-5 and TRBJ1-3, with unresolved D. The V gene lost 8 bases and the J gene lost 0 bases, with 8 bases spanning the gap. The germline V gene encodes CDR1 MNHEY and CDR2 SVGAGI. The CDR3 consists of 13 residues. CDR3 sequence (DNA): TGTGCCAGCCTACTAAGCTCTGGAAACACCATATATTTT. Translation gives CASLLSSGNTIYF.

This clone has more than one count but fewer than ten. The V gene is TRBV18, the J gene TRBJ2-5, with 8 bases lining up with TRBD1. There are 13 residues in the CDR3. V trimming: 8 bases; J trimming: 5 bases; junction bases outside the gene matches: 7. CDR1 is KGHSH, CDR2 LQKENI, per germline. The CDR3 region is CASRPGGAETQYF. For the CDR3, the DNA is TGTGCCAGCAGGCCAGGGGGCGCGGAGACCCAGTACTTC.

The rearrangement joins TRBV7-8 to TRBJ2-1; tentative D call: TRBD1 (6 bases). Trimming cost V 5 bases and J 0 bases, with 14 bases left between them. Germline V gives CDR1 SGHVS, CDR2 FQNEAQ. CDR3 length: 16 residues. CDR3 sequence: CASSETGASSYNEQFF. CDR3 bases: TGTGCCAGCAGCGAGACAGGCGCTAGCTCCTACAATGAGCAGTTCTTC.

The V and J genes are TRBV19 and TRBJ2-5, with a tentative D call TRBD1 (5 bases). The V gene lost 6 bases and the J gene lost 5 bases, with 10 bases spanning the gap. CDR1 is LNHDA and CDR2 is SQIVND in the germline V gene (reference sequence). CDR3 length: 12 residues. CDR3 protein: CASSKGLETQYF. DNA of the CDR3: TGTGCCAGTAGCAAGGGGCTGGAGACCCAGTACTTC.

This clone was recorded once. The chain uses TRBV28 and TRBJ1-1, with unresolved D. This CDR3 has 11 residues. Trimming cost V 6 bases and J 10 bases, with 12 bases left between them. The germline V gene encodes CDR1 MDHEN and CDR2 SYDVKM. CDR3 loop: CASRARVTAFF. The CDR3 coding sequence is TGTGCCAGCAGGGCTCGGGTCACAGCTTTCTTT.

This chain uses TRBV29-1 with TRBJ1-1, with D unresolved. The CDR3 loop spans 11 amino acids. Germline CDR1 reads SQVTM; CDR2 reads ANQGSEA. V was shortened by 4 bases and J by 7 bases, with 10 bases between the two germline ends. CDR3 in amino acids: CSVAKEDEAFF. The CDR3 coding sequence is TGCAGCGTTGCCAAGGAGGATGAAGCTTTCTTT.

This clone was detected ten times or more. The chain has TRBV28 and TRBJ1-1, with D unresolved. Germline V gene data show CDR1 as MDHEN and CDR2 as SYDVKM. The CDR3 has 11 amino acids. The V gene lost 11 bases and the J gene lost 1 base, with 8 bases spanning the gap. The CDR3, as DNA: TGTGCCGCACAAAGGAACACTGAAGCTTTCTTT. Translation: CAAQRNTEAFF.

In its sample, this clone was seen a few times. CDR3 DNA sequence: TGCAGCGCAGGACAGTTCCGAGACTACGAGCAGTACTTC. Translating it yields CSAGQFRDYEQYF. The V and J genes are TRBV29-1 and TRBJ2-7, with D possibly TRBD1 on 6 matching bases. The CDR3 consists of 13 residues. Per germline, CDR1 SQVTM and CDR2 ANQGSEA. The V end was cut by 7 bases, the J end by 3 bases, with 16 bases between.

This rearrangement joins TRBV28 to TRBJ2-3; 8 bases are a match to TRBD1. V lost 7 bases and J lost 4; bases outside the gene matches: 7. The CDR3 spans 14 residues. Germline-derived CDR1 and CDR2 are MDHEN and SYDVKM. In nucleotides, the CDR3 is TGTGCCAGCACCTCCAGGGGGCGCCCAGATACGCAGTATTTT. Its protein product is CASTSRGRPDTQYF.

This clone appeared a few times. The chain couples TRBV19 to TRBJ2-7, with 8 positions matching TRBD1. Germline CDR1 LNHDA, CDR2 SQIVND (reference sequence). V was clipped by 4 bases and J by 2 bases; unmatched bases: 4. The CDR3 is 14 amino acids. As DNA, the CDR3 is TGTGCCAGTAGTACCCAGGGGGCTGCCTACGAGCAGTACTTC. This codes for CASSTQGAAYEQYF.

This rearrangement joins TRBV29-1 to TRBJ2-7; 14 bases line up with TRBD2. From germline, CDR1 is SQVTM and CDR2 ANQGSEA. This CDR3 contains 20 residues. With V trimmed by 4 bases and J by 1 base, 18 bases remained unmatched. The DNA of the CDR3 is TGCAGCGTTGTTTTTCTCTTTCCGGGACTAGCGGGAGATTCTTCCTACGAGCAGTACTTC. It specifies CSVVFLFPGLAGDSSYEQYF.

This sequence joins TRBV7-9 and TRBJ2-1; D gene ambiguous. The CDR3 length is 11 residues. The V and J ends lost 3 bases and 5 bases respectively, with 2 bases between them. Germline V CDR1 and CDR2: SEHNR, FQNEAQ (reference sequence). CDR3 residues: CASSFNNEQFF. CDR3 DNA: TGTGCCAGCAGCTTCAACAATGAGCAGTTCTTC.

Many counts were recorded for this clone. V gene TRBV5-1 combines with J gene TRBJ2-1; 13 bases line up with TRBD2. This CDR3 spans 15 amino acids. J gave up 8 bases and V 4 bases, and 6 bases lay outside the gene matches. Per the germline V gene, CDR1 is SGHRS and CDR2 is YFSETQ. The CDR3 loop reads CASSTSGRDQDEQFF. The CDR3 DNA is TGCGCCAGCAGCACTAGCGGGAGGGATCAGGATGAGCAGTTCTTC.

V is TRBV4-2 and J is TRBJ1-1; D is possibly TRBD1 (6 bases). The CDR3 is 15 amino acids. V lost 1 base to trimming and J lost 2 bases, with 11 bases between them. From germline, CDR1 is LGHNA and CDR2 YNFKEQ. The CDR3 reads CASSQVDRSNTEAFF. Here the CDR3 DNA reads TGTGCCAGCAGCCAAGTAGACAGGAGCAACACTGAAGCTTTCTTT.

The CDR3 coding sequence is TGTGCCAGCAGCTTCCTCCAGGAAAACACCATATATTTT. It yields the protein CASSFLQENTIYF. The J gene is TRBJ1-3, the V gene TRBV7-8; D is uncertain. CDR3 length: 13 residues. The V end lost 3 bases, the J end lost 6 bases, and 9 bases lay between the germline ends. Germline CDR1 is SGHVS and CDR2 is FQNEAQ.

This clone was counted only a few times. The gene calls are TRBV5-4 and TRBJ2-1, with 8 bases identical to TRBD2. The germline CDR1 and CDR2 sequences are SGHNT and YYREEE (reference sequence). The length of the CDR3 is 16 residues. Trimming removed 4 bases from V and 8 bases from J; junction bases left unmatched: 14. The CDR3 coding sequence is TGTGCCAGCAGCGGTGGACAGAGTAGCGGGACCTATGAGCAGTTCTTC. It encodes CASSGGQSSGTYEQFF.

V and J are TRBV27 and TRBJ2-5, with TRBD1 identical over 7 bases. CDR3 length equals 15 residues. V lost 5 bases, J lost 6 bases, and 12 bases stayed unmatched. The germline V gene has CDR1 MNHEY and CDR2 SMNVEV (reference sequence). The CDR3 DNA is TGTGCCAGCAGTACGAATGCGGACAGGAGGAAGACCCAGTACTTC. It codes for CASSTNADRRKTQYF.